The clone carrying this T cell receptor (beta chain) was detected once. The data were obtained in a study of cytomegalovirus exposure and HLA in healthy donors. Germline CDR1 is SGHRS and CDR2 is YFSETQ. V was pared by 7 bases and J by 4 bases, with 9 bases of the junction left unmatched. CDR3 length equals 14 residues. Profiling relied on immunoSEQ multiplex PCR, and the TCRdb table lists in-frame clones only, not all of them. Counted here are 80,000 to 100,000 clones, approximately 88% occurring once; the ten biggest clones make up around 3.9%. Source material: PBMCs. The clonotype originates from a young woman in good health and CMV-seronegative. V gene TRBV5-1 combines with J gene TRBJ1-1; 8 bases fit TRBD1. CDR3 nucleotides: TGCGCCAGCGGTCAGACAGGGGTCGTCACTGAAGCTTTCTTT. It is translated as CASGQTGVVTEAFF. The full variable domain, completed using reference TRBV5-1 and TRBJ1-1, is KAGVTQTPRYLIKTRGQQVTLSCSPISGHRSVSWYQQTPGQGLQFLFEYFSETQRNKGNFPGRFSGRQFSNSRSEMNVSTLELGDSALYLCASGQTGVVTEAFFGQGTRLTVV.